One T cell receptor (beta chain) is described in this entry. The sample is drawn from a study of blood T cell repertoires in COVID-19. The repertoire was sequenced with immunoSEQ multiplex PCR; TCRdb's copy has only in-frame clones and lacks some. The sample carries about 160,000 clones, about three quarters recorded once. The germline gives CDR1 GTSNPN, CDR2 SVGIG (reference sequence). The junction had 17 bases not matched to a gene; V was cut back by 2 bases and J by 12 bases. The CDR3 is 16 amino acids. Sequencing was carried out using peripheral blood. This TCR was recovered from a man in his 70s with acute or convalescent COVID-19. The chain recombines TRBV30 with TRBJ2-7; TRBD1 matches at 12 bases. CDR3 amino acids: CAWSPIPGTGGILVYF. The CDR3 DNA is TGTGCCTGGAGTCCCATCCCCGGGACAGGGGGCATCCTGGTGTACTTC. The whole variable domain, filled in from reference TRBV30 and TRBJ2-7, reads SQTIHQWPATLVQPVGSPLSLECTVEGTSNPNLYWYRQAAGRGLQLLFYSVGIGQISSEVPQNLSASRPQDRQFILSSKKLLLSDSGFYLCAWSPIPGTGGILVYFGPGTRLTVT.